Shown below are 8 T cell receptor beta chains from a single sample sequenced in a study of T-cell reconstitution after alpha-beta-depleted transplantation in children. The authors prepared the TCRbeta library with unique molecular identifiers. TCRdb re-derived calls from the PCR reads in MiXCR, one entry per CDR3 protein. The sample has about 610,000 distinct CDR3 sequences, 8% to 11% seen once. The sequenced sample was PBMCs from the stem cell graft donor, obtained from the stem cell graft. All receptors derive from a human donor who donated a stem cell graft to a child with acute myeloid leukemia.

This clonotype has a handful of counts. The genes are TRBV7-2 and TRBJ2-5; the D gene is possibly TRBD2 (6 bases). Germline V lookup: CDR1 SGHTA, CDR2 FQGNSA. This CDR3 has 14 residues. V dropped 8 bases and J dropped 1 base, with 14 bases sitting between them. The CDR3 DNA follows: TGTGCCAGCGGGCTAGCGTTAGTCCAAGAGACCCAGTACTTC. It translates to CASGLALVQETQYF.

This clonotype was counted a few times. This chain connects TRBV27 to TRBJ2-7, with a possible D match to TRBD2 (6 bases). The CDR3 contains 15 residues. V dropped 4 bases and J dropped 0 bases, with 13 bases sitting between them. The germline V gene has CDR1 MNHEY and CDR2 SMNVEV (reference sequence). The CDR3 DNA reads TGTGCCAGCAGTTCGCGGGGCTTGAGCTCCTACGAGCAGTACTTC. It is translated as CASSSRGLSSYEQYF.

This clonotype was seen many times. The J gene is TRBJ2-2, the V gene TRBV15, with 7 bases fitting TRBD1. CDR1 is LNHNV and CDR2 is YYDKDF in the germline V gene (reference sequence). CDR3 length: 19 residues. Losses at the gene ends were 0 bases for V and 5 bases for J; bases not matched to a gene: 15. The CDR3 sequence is CATSREWERGGGRTGELFF. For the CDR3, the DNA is TGTGCCACCAGCAGAGAATGGGAAAGAGGGGGCGGTAGAACCGGGGAGCTGTTTTTT.

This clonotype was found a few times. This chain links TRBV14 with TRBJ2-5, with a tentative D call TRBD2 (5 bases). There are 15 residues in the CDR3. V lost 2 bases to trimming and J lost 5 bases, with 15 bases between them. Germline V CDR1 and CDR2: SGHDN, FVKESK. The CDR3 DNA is TGTGCCAGCAGCCAACTCAGTGGACTGGGGGAGACCCAGTACTTC. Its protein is CASSQLSGLGETQYF.

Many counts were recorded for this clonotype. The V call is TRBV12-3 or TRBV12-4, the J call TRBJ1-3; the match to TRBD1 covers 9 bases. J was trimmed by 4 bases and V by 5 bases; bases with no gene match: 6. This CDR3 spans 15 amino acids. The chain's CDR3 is CASSPTGGGGNTIYF. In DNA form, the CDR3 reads TGTGCCAGCAGTCCTACAGGGGGCGGGGGAAACACCATATATTTT.

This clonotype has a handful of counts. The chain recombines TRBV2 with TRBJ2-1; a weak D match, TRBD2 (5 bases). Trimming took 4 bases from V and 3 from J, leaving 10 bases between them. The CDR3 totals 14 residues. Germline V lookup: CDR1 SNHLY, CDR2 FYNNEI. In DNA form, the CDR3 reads TGTGCCAGCAGTGGGTCGGGAAACTACAATGAGCAGTTCTTC. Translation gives CASSGSGNYNEQFF. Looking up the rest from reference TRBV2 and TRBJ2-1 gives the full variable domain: EPEVTQTPSHQVTQMGQEVILRCVPISNHLYFYWYRQILGQKVEFLVSFYNNEISEKSEIFDDQFSVERPDGSNFTLKIRSTKLEDSAMYFCASSGSGNYNEQFFGPGTRLTVL.

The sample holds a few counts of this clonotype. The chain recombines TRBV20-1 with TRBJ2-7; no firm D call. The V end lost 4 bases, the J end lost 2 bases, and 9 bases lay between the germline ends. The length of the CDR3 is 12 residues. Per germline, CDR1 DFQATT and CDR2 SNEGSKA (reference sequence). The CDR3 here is CSAISAPYEQYF. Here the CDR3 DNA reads TGCAGTGCTATAAGCGCCCCCTACGAGCAGTACTTC.

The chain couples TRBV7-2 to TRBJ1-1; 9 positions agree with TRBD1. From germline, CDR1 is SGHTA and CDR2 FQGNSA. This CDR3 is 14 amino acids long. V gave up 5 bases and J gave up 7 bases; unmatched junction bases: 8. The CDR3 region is CASSRGQGALEAFF. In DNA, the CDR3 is TGTGCCAGCAGCCGGGGACAGGGCGCCCTTGAAGCTTTCTTT.